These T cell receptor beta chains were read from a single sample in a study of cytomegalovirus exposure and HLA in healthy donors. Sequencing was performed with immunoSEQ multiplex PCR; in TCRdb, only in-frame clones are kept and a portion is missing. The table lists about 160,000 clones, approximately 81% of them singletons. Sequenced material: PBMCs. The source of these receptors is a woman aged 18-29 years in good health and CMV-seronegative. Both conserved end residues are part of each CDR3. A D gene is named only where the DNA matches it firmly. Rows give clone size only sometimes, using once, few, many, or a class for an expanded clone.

DNA: TGTTCCAGCAGCCTCCAGCGGGAGGGCTTGGAGCAGTACTTC; CDR3: CSSSLQREGLEQYF; D: TRBD2; V: TRBV7-9; J: TRBJ2-7; size: -
DNA: TGTGCCAGCAGATACGGACAGGGAAGGGGCCAAGAGACCCAGTACTTC; CDR3: CASRYGQGRGQETQYF; D: TRBD1; V: TRBV27; J: TRBJ2-5; size: -
DNA: TGTGCCAGCAGCAACGCCGGGGAAGTCCCTGGCTACACCTTC; CDR3: CASSNAGEVPGYTF; D: -; V: TRBV27; J: TRBJ1-2; size: -
DNA: TGTGCCAGCAGCTTAGAGGGGGGACTAGCGGGGTACAATGAGCAGTTCTTC; CDR3: CASSLEGGLAGYNEQFF; D: TRBD2; V: TRBV11-2; J: TRBJ2-1; size: -
DNA: TGTGCCAGTGACCGGGGTAGCGGGGGTTACAATGAGCAGTTCTTC; CDR3: CASDRGSGGYNEQFF; D: TRBD2; V: TRBV19; J: TRBJ2-1; size: -
DNA: TGTGCCAGCATGGGGACAGGGTCTTCCTACGAGCAGTACTTC; CDR3: CASMGTGSSYEQYF; D: TRBD1; V: TRBV28; J: TRBJ2-7; size: few
DNA: TGTGCCAGTAGTCCCTATACAGGGACGAATCAGCCCCAGCATTTT; CDR3: CASSPYTGTNQPQHF; D: -; V: TRBV19; J: TRBJ1-5; size: few
DNA: TGTGCCAGCAGCGGGGGGGACTACGAGCAGTACTTC; CDR3: CASSGGDYEQYF; D: TRBD2; V: TRBV7-3; J: TRBJ2-7; size: once
DNA: TGTGCCGGCCGGGACAGGACAATCTCCTACGAGCAGTACTTC; CDR3: CAGRDRTISYEQYF; D: TRBD1; V: TRBV6-5; J: TRBJ2-7; size: -
DNA: TGTGCCAGCAGTTTGTTTAGCGGGAAGATCGTCGGGTCCTACAATGAGCAGTTCTTC; CDR3: CASSLFSGKIVGSYNEQFF; D: TRBD2; V: TRBV28; J: TRBJ2-1; size: -
DNA: TGTGCCAGCAGCCTAAGAATCGGGCCGGGACAGGGCCACCACGAGCAGTACTTC; CDR3: CASSLRIGPGQGHHEQYF; D: TRBD1; V: TRBV7-9; J: TRBJ2-7; size: -
DNA: TGTGCCAGCAGCTTTTCGGGACAGGGAGGCTACGAGCAGTACTTC; CDR3: CASSFSGQGGYEQYF; D: TRBD1; V: TRBV11-2; J: TRBJ2-7; size: -
DNA: TGTGCCAGCACCGCAGGACTAGCGGGTTACAATGAGCAGTTCTTC; CDR3: CASTAGLAGYNEQFF; D: TRBD2; V: TRBV7-3; J: TRBJ2-1; size: -
DNA: TGTGCCAGCAGTCCATACGGGAGAAGCTCCTACAATGAGCAGTTCTTC; CDR3: CASSPYGRSSYNEQFF; D: -; V: TRBV28; J: TRBJ2-1; size: once
DNA: TGTGCCAGCAGCCCAAGTCCACGGTCCCACGAGCAGTACTTC; CDR3: CASSPSPRSHEQYF; D: -; V: TRBV7-8; J: TRBJ2-7; size: -
DNA: TGTGCCAGCTCATCATTAGCTCCTGTTGGACTAGCGGGAGGAGAGACCCAGTACTTC; CDR3: CASSSLAPVGLAGGETQYF; D: TRBD2; V: TRBV18; J: TRBJ2-5; size: -
DNA: TGCGCCAGCCACGATAGCGGGGGGGTTTTCAATACGCGGTATTTT; CDR3: CASHDSGGVFNTRYF; D: TRBD2; V: TRBV4-1; J: TRBJ2-3; size: -
DNA: TGTGCCAGCAGCGTAGAACTGTCCGGGACAGGGGGCACAGATACGCAGTATTTT; CDR3: CASSVELSGTGGTDTQYF; D: TRBD1; V: TRBV9; J: TRBJ2-3; size: -
DNA: TGTGCCAGCAGCGCTGCTCAGAGGAATCGTGCAGATACGCAGTATTTT; CDR3: CASSAAQRNRADTQYF; D: -; V: TRBV9; J: TRBJ2-3; size: -
DNA: TGTGCCAGCAGTCTCCTTGGCAGGGGGCAAGAGACCCAGTACTTC; CDR3: CASSLLGRGQETQYF; D: TRBD1; V: TRBV28; J: TRBJ2-5; size: -
DNA: TGTGCCAGTAGTATACGGGGTCCTTCCACAGATACGCAGTATTTT; CDR3: CASSIRGPSTDTQYF; D: -; V: TRBV19; J: TRBJ2-3; size: -
DNA: TGCGCCAGCAGTGAGTCGAGGTTCCTGAACACTGAAGCTTTCTTT; CDR3: CASSESRFLNTEAFF; D: -; V: TRBV10-2; J: TRBJ1-1; size: few
DNA: TGCGCCAGCAGCCGAGGACTAGCGGGGTACAATGAGCAGTTCTTC; CDR3: CASSRGLAGYNEQFF; D: TRBD2; V: TRBV4-3; J: TRBJ2-1; size: -
DNA: TGTGCCAGCTCGCCGACAGGGCGAGGGACCCAGTACTTC; CDR3: CASSPTGRGTQYF; D: TRBD1; V: TRBV18; J: TRBJ2-5; size: -
DNA: TGTGCCACCAGCAGGGAAAAAACAGGGAGCACCTACGAGCAGTACTTC; CDR3: CATSREKTGSTYEQYF; D: -; V: TRBV15; J: TRBJ2-7; size: -
DNA: TGTGCCAGCAGTTTATTACCGCGAGGGAACACCGGGGAGCTGTTTTTT; CDR3: CASSLLPRGNTGELFF; D: -; V: TRBV28; J: TRBJ2-2; size: -
DNA: TGTGCCAGCAGCCTGACAGGGCGCGACAATGAGCAGTTCTTC; CDR3: CASSLTGRDNEQFF; D: TRBD1; V: TRBV6-6; J: TRBJ2-1; size: -
DNA: TGTGCCATAACTCGGGAGAGTGACTACAATGAGCAGTTCTTC; CDR3: CAITRESDYNEQFF; D: -; V: TRBV10-3; J: TRBJ2-1; size: -
DNA: TGTGCCAGCAGCCTACTAGCGGGAGACACAAACTACGAGCAGTACTTC; CDR3: CASSLLAGDTNYEQYF; D: TRBD2; V: TRBV11-1; J: TRBJ2-7; size: -
DNA: TGTGCCAGCAGCACAGGGGGACTAGCGGGACGCCGCCAAGAGACCCAGTACTTC; CDR3: CASSTGGLAGRRQETQYF; D: TRBD2; V: TRBV27; J: TRBJ2-5; size: -
DNA: TGTGCCAGCAGCCTAGCGGGAGCCTACGAGCAGTACTTC; CDR3: CASSLAGAYEQYF; D: TRBD2; V: TRBV7-2; J: TRBJ2-7; size: -
DNA: TGTGCCAGCAGCTTAGCGCGCAAAAACATTCAGTACTTC; CDR3: CASSLARKNIQYF; D: -; V: TRBV11-3; J: TRBJ2-4; size: -
DNA: TGTGCCAGCAGTTTATATAGGGGACAGGGGGCGCCGAACACTGAAGCTTTCTTT; CDR3: CASSLYRGQGAPNTEAFF; D: TRBD1; V: TRBV27; J: TRBJ1-1; size: -
DNA: TGTGCCAGCCTCCCTTTATTGAGGCCAAGCTCCTATAATTCACCCCTCCACTTT; CDR3: CASLPLLRPSSYNSPLHF; D: -; V: TRBV25-1; J: TRBJ1-6; size: -
DNA: TGTGCCAGCAGCTTAACCGGAGATAGCAATCAGCCCCAGCATTTT; CDR3: CASSLTGDSNQPQHF; D: -; V: TRBV7-3; J: TRBJ1-5; size: once
DNA: TGTGCCAGCAGTGGGACAGGCGGGTCCCAGCCCCAGCATTTT; CDR3: CASSGTGGSQPQHF; D: TRBD1; V: TRBV2; J: TRBJ1-5; size: -
DNA: TGTGCCAGCAGTTACCTCGCGGGAGGCCCCCCACAGTTCTTC; CDR3: CASSYLAGGPPQFF; D: TRBD2; V: TRBV6-5; J: TRBJ2-1; size: -
DNA: TGTGCCAGCAGTGAAGGGGTAGCGCTTTACAATGAGCAGTTCTTC; CDR3: CASSEGVALYNEQFF; D: -; V: TRBV6-1; J: TRBJ2-1; size: -
DNA: TGTGCCAGCAGCTTGAGCGGGAGGGCCCACGAGCAGTACTTC; CDR3: CASSLSGRAHEQYF; D: TRBD2; V: TRBV7-2; J: TRBJ2-7; size: -
DNA: TGTGCCAGCAGGAGCGTTCAGGGGGGGAACACTGAAGCTTTCTTT; CDR3: CASRSVQGGNTEAFF; D: TRBD1; V: TRBV6-4; J: TRBJ1-1; size: -
DNA: TGCGCCAGCAGCCGAACTAGCGGGAGTCCGGACGAGCAGTACTTC; CDR3: CASSRTSGSPDEQYF; D: TRBD2; V: TRBV4-3; J: TRBJ2-7; size: -
DNA: TGTGCCAGCAGTTGGACAGGGCCTTCCTGGAACTCCATATATTTT; CDR3: CASSWTGPSWNSIYF; D: TRBD1; V: TRBV6-5; J: TRBJ1-3; size: -
DNA: TGTGCCAGCAGCCTCAAACCGGGACTAGCGGCTTACAATGAGCAGTTCTTC; CDR3: CASSLKPGLAAYNEQFF; D: TRBD2; V: TRBV14; J: TRBJ2-1; size: -
DNA: TGTGCCATCAGTGACGACCGCCAGACAGGGGGCGCGGAGGGAAACACCATATATTTT; CDR3: CAISDDRQTGGAEGNTIYF; D: TRBD1; V: TRBV10-3; J: TRBJ1-3; size: once
DNA: TGTGCCAGCAGTGAATGGGCAGGGGGCTTGAATGGCTACACCTTC; CDR3: CASSEWAGGLNGYTF; D: TRBD1; V: TRBV6-1; J: TRBJ1-2; size: -
DNA: TGTGCCACCAGCGGGGGGGGGCTAGCGGGAGACGAGCAGTACTTC; CDR3: CATSGGGLAGDEQYF; D: TRBD2; V: TRBV15; J: TRBJ2-7; size: -
DNA: TGTGCCAGCAGCTTAGCGACAGCTAGCACAGATACGCAGTATTTT; CDR3: CASSLATASTDTQYF; D: -; V: TRBV7-9; J: TRBJ2-3; size: many
DNA: TGTGCCAGCAGTGCGCGGATAGAGAGCTATGGCTACACCTTC; CDR3: CASSARIESYGYTF; D: -; V: TRBV6-1; J: TRBJ1-2; size: few
DNA: TGTGCCAGCAGTTACGACAGGACCCCCCAAGAGACCCAGTACTTC; CDR3: CASSYDRTPQETQYF; D: -; V: TRBV6-5; J: TRBJ2-5; size: -
DNA: TGTGCCAGCAGTACGGACACCTCCTCCTACAATGAGCAGTTCTTC; CDR3: CASSTDTSSYNEQFF; D: -; V: TRBV6-1; J: TRBJ2-1; size: -
DNA: TGTGCCAGCAGTGACCGGAAGGGGACCTACGAGCAGTACTTC; CDR3: CASSDRKGTYEQYF; D: -; V: TRBV2; J: TRBJ2-7; size: -
DNA: TGTGCCAGCACAGGGGGCAATGACTATGGCTACACCTTC; CDR3: CASTGGNDYGYTF; D: TRBD1; V: TRBV28; J: TRBJ1-2; size: -
DNA: TGTGCCAGCTCAACGGCAGGGCGTGGGTATGGCTACACCTTC; CDR3: CASSTAGRGYGYTF; D: -; V: TRBV18; J: TRBJ1-2; size: -
DNA: TGTGCCAGCAGCTTCCCAGGGGGAGATGTAGCTTTCTTT; CDR3: CASSFPGGDVAFF; D: TRBD1; V: TRBV5-4; J: TRBJ1-1; size: -
DNA: TGTGCCAGCAGCTTTGGACAGGGTAATCAGCCCCAGCATTTT; CDR3: CASSFGQGNQPQHF; D: TRBD1; V: TRBV7-8; J: TRBJ1-5; size: -
DNA: TGCGCCAGCAGTTTGCTTAGCGGGAGGGCCGACAATGAGCAGTTCTTC; CDR3: CASSLLSGRADNEQFF; D: TRBD2; V: TRBV5-1; J: TRBJ2-1; size: -
DNA: TGTGCCAGCAGTGCTACGGAAGAGACCCAGTACTTC; CDR3: CASSATEETQYF; D: -; V: TRBV25-1; J: TRBJ2-5; size: -